The 27 T cell receptor beta chains below all came from one sample that was sequenced in a study of PD-L1 blockade in urothelial cancer. Described time point: pretreatment peripheral blood. Measured with immunoSEQ multiplex PCR; TCRdb has only the in-frame clones, and not every one. The table shows roughly 120,000 clones, with 84% occurring only once. Here the sequenced sample was PBMCs, taken around atezolizumab (anti-PD-L1) treatment. These receptor sequences come from a man over 45 with urothelial cancer.

This chain uses TRBV10-2 with TRBJ2-3; D unresolved. Germline V gene sequence: CDR1 WSHSY, CDR2 SAAADI. The CDR3 loop spans 14 amino acids. V was clipped by 2 bases and J by 2 bases, with 8 bases between them. CDR3: CASSEGHLTDTQYF. The CDR3 bases are TGCGCCAGCAGTGAGGGGCACCTCACAGATACGCAGTATTTT.

The chain combines TRBV5-1 with TRBJ2-5; 8 nucleotides agree with TRBD2. After removal of 1 base from V and 1 base from J, the junction contained 0 bases not matched to a gene. The CDR3 has 14 residues. Germline V gives CDR1 SGHRS, CDR2 YFSETQ. Written as DNA, the CDR3 is TGCGCCAGCAGCTTGACTAGCGGCCAAGAGACCCAGTACTTC. Its translation is CASSLTSGQETQYF.

V is TRBV9 and J is TRBJ2-3; the D is unclear. Trimming pared 0 bases from V and 6 bases from J, leaving 8 bases between. The CDR3 runs to 13 residues. Germline values: CDR1 SGDLS, CDR2 YYNGEE. CDR3: CASSVATEDTQYF. DNA of the CDR3: TGTGCCAGCAGCGTAGCTACAGAGGATACGCAGTATTTT.

The chain combines TRBV7-9 with TRBJ2-1, with D hard to call. This CDR3 has 10 amino acids. Germline CDR1 is SEHNR and CDR2 is FQNEAQ (reference sequence). V lost 5 bases, J lost 9 bases, and 5 bases lay in between. CDR3 loop: CASSGGEQFF. The CDR3 DNA follows: TGTGCCAGCAGCGGCGGTGAGCAGTTCTTC.

The V and J genes are TRBV5-4 and TRBJ2-7, with TRBD2 matching 10 bases. The CDR3 runs to 18 residues. Losses at the gene ends were 4 bases for V and 1 base for J; bases not matched to a gene: 14. CDR1 SGHNT and CDR2 YYREEE come from the germline V gene (reference sequence). The CDR3 reads CASSAGLAGDTISYEQYF. CDR3 bases: TGTGCCAGCAGCGCGGGGCTAGCGGGAGATACAATATCCTACGAGCAGTACTTC. The whole variable domain, filled in from reference TRBV5-4 and TRBJ2-7, reads ETGVTQSPTHLIKTRGQQVTLRCSSQSGHNTVSWYQQALGQGPQFIFQYYREEENGRGNFPPRFSGLQFPNYSSELNVNALELDDSALYLCASSAGLAGDTISYEQYFGPGTRLTVT.

The V gene is TRBV7-9, the J gene TRBJ2-7, with D uncertain. The CDR3 contains 14 residues. The V and J ends lost 0 bases and 2 bases respectively, with 8 bases between them. Germline V gene lookup returns CDR1 SEHNR and CDR2 FQNEAQ (reference sequence). The CDR3 loop is CASSLAPPTYEQYF. The DNA of the CDR3 is TGTGCCAGCAGCTTAGCGCCGCCTACCTACGAGCAGTACTTC.

CDR3 DNA sequence: TGTGCCAGCAGAACTAGCGGGAGAAGGAATGAGCAGTTCTTC. Protein sequence: CASRTSGRRNEQFF. The chain has TRBV28 and TRBJ2-1; 11 bases fit TRBD2. CDR3 length equals 14 residues. V was clipped by 6 bases and J by 7 bases; unmatched bases: 5. The germline V gene has CDR1 MDHEN and CDR2 SYDVKM.

The chain joins TRBV5-1 to TRBJ2-7; D remains unclear. The CDR3 runs to 12 residues. Germline V gives CDR1 SGHRS, CDR2 YFSETQ. Trimming took 5 bases from V and 0 from J, leaving 6 bases between them. The CDR3 loop is CASRYSSYEQYF. The CDR3 DNA reads TGCGCCAGCAGGTATAGCTCCTACGAGCAGTACTTC.

The V gene is TRBV7-8, the J gene TRBJ2-2, with 7 positions matching TRBD1. The V segment lost 0 bases and the J segment 2 bases; nucleotides outside the gene matches: 0. Germline V gene data show CDR1 as SGHVS and CDR2 as FQNEAQ. CDR3 length equals 15 residues. CDR3 sequence: CASSLAGGNTGELFF. Here the CDR3 DNA reads TGTGCCAGCAGCTTAGCAGGGGGCAACACCGGGGAGCTGTTTTTT.

V gene TRBV7-3 combines with J gene TRBJ2-3, with TRBD2 matching 9 bases. This CDR3 comprises 15 residues. Germline V gene sequence: CDR1 SGHTA, CDR2 FQGTGA. V lost 4 bases and J lost 4; bases outside the gene matches: 6. DNA of the CDR3: TGTGCCAGCAGCTCCCCGGGACTAGCTGCAGATACGCAGTATTTT. Translating gives CASSSPGLAADTQYF.

The V and J genes are TRBV9 and TRBJ1-2; D not resolved. This CDR3 has 15 amino acids. Germline CDR1 reads SGDLS; CDR2 reads YYNGEE. V lost 7 bases and J 0 bases, leaving 16 bases between the germline ends. This chain's CDR3 is CASDPGNVANYGYTF. CDR3 nucleotide sequence: TGTGCCAGCGACCCCGGGAATGTGGCTAACTATGGCTACACCTTC.

This clone was seen a few times. In DNA, the CDR3 is TGTGCCAGCAGCTTGGCTAGCCTCGGGCCGTTAGAGACCCAGTACTTC. Protein sequence: CASSLASLGPLETQYF. The chain has TRBV5-4 and TRBJ2-5; possibly TRBD2 for D (5 bases). The CDR3 contains 16 residues. In germline, CDR1 is SGHNT, CDR2 YYREEE (reference sequence). V was trimmed by 0 bases and J by 4 bases, leaving 16 bases between them.

This clone was observed a few times. The J gene is TRBJ1-3, the V gene TRBV28; the D gene is possibly TRBD1 (6 bases). V gave up 2 bases and J gave up 0 bases, with 17 bases separating them. The CDR3 is 18 amino acids. Germline values: CDR1 MDHEN, CDR2 SYDVKM. The DNA for the CDR3 is TGTGCCAGCAGTTTAGGTGGGGGAGGGGGATTCTCTGGAAACACCATATATTTT. Translated: CASSLGGGGGFSGNTIYF.

V usage is TRBV7-3 and J usage is TRBJ2-2, with TRBD2 as a possible D gene (5 bases). Trimming cost V 4 bases and J 3 bases, with 12 bases left between them. CDR1 and CDR2 (germline): SGHTA, FQGTGA. This CDR3 has 15 residues. The CDR3 bases are TGTGCCAGCAGCTCCGGACTGGGAGACACCGGGGAGCTGTTTTTT. Its protein is CASSSGLGDTGELFF.

This clone was observed a single time. CDR3 nucleotide sequence: TGTGCCAGCTCACCAAGACAGATAACTAATGAAAAACTGTTTTTT. Its protein is CASSPRQITNEKLFF. The chain employs TRBV18 and TRBJ1-4, with D possibly TRBD1 on 5 matching bases. The V gene lost 2 bases and the J gene lost 1 base, with 8 bases spanning the gap. The CDR3 is 15 amino acids. Germline V gives CDR1 KGHSH, CDR2 LQKENI. Using reference TRBV18 and TRBJ1-4 for the parts outside the CDR3, the full variable domain is NAGVMQNPRHLVRRRGQEARLRCSPMKGHSHVYWYRQLPEEGLKFMVYLQKENIIDESGMPKERFSAEFPKEGPSILRIQQVVRGDSAAYFCASSPRQITNEKLFFGSGTQLSVL.

This clone was detected only once. The chain links TRBV19 to TRBJ2-1; the match to TRBD1 covers 10 bases. The germline gives CDR1 LNHDA, CDR2 SQIVND (reference sequence). The V and J ends lost 0 bases and 7 bases, in that order; junction bases with no gene match: 6. The CDR3 contains 16 residues. The CDR3 sequence is CASSIDHDRGRNEQFF. The CDR3, as DNA: TGTGCCAGTAGTATAGATCATGACAGGGGGCGGAATGAGCAGTTCTTC.

V gene TRBV20-1 combines with J gene TRBJ2-5; D call uncertain. CDR3 size: 10 residues. Trimming left V 6 bases short and J 7 bases short, with 9 bases between. CDR1 and CDR2 from the germline V gene are DFQATT and SNEGSKA (reference sequence). The CDR3 protein is CSAPIGTQYF. CDR3 DNA: TGCAGTGCACCTATCGGGACCCAGTACTTC.

This clone was seen at least ten times. For the CDR3, the DNA is TGTGCCAGCAGTGACGTTGGCAGGGCGGGCTACACCTTC. Its translation: CASSDVGRAGYTF. This chain links TRBV2 with TRBJ1-2; a possible D gene is TRBD1 (5 bases). V lost 3 bases and J 8 bases, leaving 13 bases between the germline ends. The V gene's germline CDR1 is SNHLY and CDR2 FYNNEI. The CDR3 has 13 residues.

The gene calls are TRBV29-1 and TRBJ2-1; 12 positions match TRBD1. The CDR3 has 12 residues. V was pared by 7 bases and J by 12 bases, with 7 bases of the junction left unmatched. CDR1 is SQVTM, CDR2 ANQGSEA, per germline. The CDR3 is CSAPGQGAPQFF. DNA of the CDR3: TGCAGCGCCCCGGGACAGGGGGCTCCGCAGTTCTTC.

This clone was seen once. The V and J genes are TRBV6-1 and TRBJ2-3, with D possibly matching TRBD1 (6 bases). This CDR3 is built from 14 residues. Trimming left V 8 bases short and J 0 bases short, with 12 bases between. The V gene's germline CDR1 is MNHNS and CDR2 SASEGT. CDR3 sequence reads: CASARDTSTDTQYF. In DNA, the CDR3 is TGTGCCAGCGCCCGGGACACTAGCACAGATACGCAGTATTTT.

J is TRBJ2-7 and V is TRBV6-5; 8 positions agree with TRBD2. V was clipped by 4 bases and J by 0 bases; unmatched bases: 2. The length of the CDR3 is 14 residues. Germline V gene sequence: CDR1 MNHEY, CDR2 SVGAGI. This CDR3 is CASSLGTSSYEQYF. For the CDR3, the DNA is TGTGCCAGCAGTTTAGGGACTAGCTCCTACGAGCAGTACTTC.

The chain has TRBV14 and TRBJ2-7, with 8 positions matching TRBD2. This CDR3 spans 15 amino acids. V dropped 3 bases and J dropped 2; count of bases not matched to a gene: 6. The germline V gene encodes CDR1 SGHDN and CDR2 FVKESK. This CDR3 is CASSQFSGTPYEQYF. CDR3 DNA: TGTGCCAGCAGCCAGTTTAGCGGGACCCCCTACGAGCAGTACTTC.

This chain uses TRBV10-3 with TRBJ2-2; 10 nucleotides match TRBD1. The germline CDR1 and CDR2 sequences are ENHRY and SYGVKD. Losses at the gene ends were 4 bases for V and 5 bases for J; bases not matched to a gene: 4. The CDR3 runs to 15 residues. The chain's CDR3 is CAISGGQGSTGELFF. DNA of the CDR3: TGTGCCATCAGTGGGGGACAGGGGAGTACCGGGGAGCTGTTTTTT.

The chain employs TRBV5-5 and TRBJ1-2; no definite D call. The CDR3 is made up of 13 amino acids. CDR1 is SGHKS, CDR2 YYEKEE, per germline (reference sequence). V lost 0 bases and J lost 6, with 9 bases in between. This chain's CDR3 is CASSLVAPDGYTF. DNA for the CDR3: TGTGCCAGCAGCTTGGTCGCGCCGGATGGCTACACCTTC.

This clone was seen a single time. The rearrangement links TRBV28 to TRBJ1-3; D call uncertain. This CDR3 contains 13 residues. V lost 6 bases, J lost 0 bases, and 6 bases lay in between. Germline V gene sequence: CDR1 MDHEN, CDR2 SYDVKM. The CDR3 region is CASRLSSGNTIYF. CDR3 nucleotides: TGTGCCAGCAGATTGAGCTCTGGAAACACCATATATTTT.

The V call is TRBV2, the J call TRBJ2-7; D is unclear. Germline V CDR1 and CDR2: SNHLY, FYNNEI. The CDR3 loop spans 14 amino acids. Trimming left V 5 bases short and J 5 bases short, with 16 bases between. CDR3 sequence reads: CASSSSLRPHEQYF. CDR3 in DNA: TGTGCCAGCAGTTCCTCCTTGCGCCCTCACGAGCAGTACTTC.

The chain uses TRBV6-5 and TRBJ1-1; D uncertain. V lost 0 bases to trimming and J lost 2 bases, with 10 bases between them. The CDR3 runs to 15 residues. CDR1 is MNHEY, CDR2 SVGAGI, per germline. CDR3: CASSYSVQLNTEAFF. CDR3 sequence (DNA): TGTGCCAGCAGTTACTCGGTACAGTTAAACACTGAAGCTTTCTTT.